This TCR beta chain was observed in a study of blood T cell repertoires in COVID-19. About the research overall: Italy, Spain and the United States were the sources of the convalescent and acute COVID-19 samples. T cells, B-cell-depleted T cells, or PBMCs supplied cDNA or gDNA.

V dropped 4 bases and J dropped 4 bases, with 14 bases sitting between them. The CDR3 is 14 amino acids. The germline V gene has CDR1 SGHTA and CDR2 FQGNSA. The authors' processing: Nucleated cell counts were estimated from reference gene primer amplification. Repertoires were generated with immunoSEQ multiplex PCR, while TCRdb's copy carries only in-frame clones and drops some. That table is the source of V, J and clone size, and D and trimming were worked out from the DNA. This sample yields a few hundred thousand clones, of which 80% to 90% are seen a single time; approximately 1.5% belongs to the top ten.

J is TRBJ2-7 and V is TRBV7-2, with a weak D call TRBD1 (5 bases). This TCR was recovered from a woman aged 40-49 years who had recovered from COVID-19. The sample was peripheral blood. The CDR3 DNA reads TGTGCCAGCAGCTATCAGGGAACGAGTTACGAGCAGTACTTC. Translation: CASSYQGTSYEQYF.